This is a list of T cell receptor beta chains from one sample in a study of OX40 agonist ivuxolimab in advanced cancers. Sequenced by immunoSEQ multiplex PCR; TCRdb stores in-frame clones only, minus some. This table holds roughly 28,000 clones, approximately 83% found once. The sequenced sample was CD4+ or CD8+ T cells sorted from blood, obtained in a trial of the OX40 agonist ivuxolimab. The receptors stem from an adult with an advanced solid tumor such as melanoma, head and neck, liver or kidney cancer. CDR3s include the opening cysteine and the closing phenylalanine or tryptophan. D genes are given only for firm matches.

V: TRBV7-8
length: 12
D: -
J: TRBJ1-2
CDR3: CASSLLDYGYTF
DNA: TGTGCCAGCAGCTTATTGGACTATGGCTACACCTTC

V: TRBV5-1
length: 15
D: TRBD1
J: TRBJ2-3
CDR3: CASSSTGGETDTQYF
DNA: TGCGCCAGCAGCTCAACAGGGGGCGAGACAGATACGCAGTATTTT

V: TRBV7-8
length: 19
D: TRBD1
J: TRBJ2-2
CDR3: CASSPPRLSGQGNTGELFF
DNA: TGTGCCAGCAGCCCCCCCCGCCTATCGGGACAGGGGAACACCGGGGAGCTGTTTTTT

V: TRBV7-9
length: 13
D: -
J: TRBJ1-1
CDR3: CASRGGLNTEAFF
DNA: TGTGCCAGCAGGGGCGGACTGAACACTGAAGCTTTCTTT

V: TRBV7-6
length: 12
D: -
J: TRBJ2-7
CDR3: CASSLASGEQYF
DNA: TGTGCCAGCAGCTTAGCGTCGGGCGAGCAGTACTTC

V: TRBV2
length: 10
D: -
J: TRBJ1-1
CDR3: CASRDTEAFF
DNA: TGTGCCAGCCGGGACACTGAAGCTTTCTTT

V: TRBV2
length: 13
D: -
J: TRBJ1-4
CDR3: CATEEATNEKLFF
DNA: TGTGCCACCGAGGAGGCAACTAATGAAAAACTGTTTTTT

V: TRBV27
length: 16
D: TRBD1
J: TRBJ1-6
CDR3: CASTPGTALGNSPLHF
DNA: TGTGCCAGCACCCCTGGGACAGCCCTGGGGAATTCACCCCTCCACTTT

V: TRBV19
length: 17
D: TRBD2
J: TRBJ2-5
CDR3: CASSIGGQRGGMETQYF
DNA: TGTGCCAGTAGTATAGGCGGGCAGCGGGGGGGCATGGAGACCCAGTACTTC

V: TRBV7-9
length: 14
D: -
J: TRBJ2-7
CDR3: CASSSQLLGLEQYF
DNA: TGTGCCAGCAGCTCTCAGTTGCTGGGCTTAGAGCAGTACTTC

V: TRBV10-3
length: 17
D: TRBD1
J: TRBJ2-5
CDR3: CAISEPQGPATQETQYF
DNA: TGTGCCATCAGTGAACCACAGGGGCCCGCCACCCAAGAGACCCAGTACTTC